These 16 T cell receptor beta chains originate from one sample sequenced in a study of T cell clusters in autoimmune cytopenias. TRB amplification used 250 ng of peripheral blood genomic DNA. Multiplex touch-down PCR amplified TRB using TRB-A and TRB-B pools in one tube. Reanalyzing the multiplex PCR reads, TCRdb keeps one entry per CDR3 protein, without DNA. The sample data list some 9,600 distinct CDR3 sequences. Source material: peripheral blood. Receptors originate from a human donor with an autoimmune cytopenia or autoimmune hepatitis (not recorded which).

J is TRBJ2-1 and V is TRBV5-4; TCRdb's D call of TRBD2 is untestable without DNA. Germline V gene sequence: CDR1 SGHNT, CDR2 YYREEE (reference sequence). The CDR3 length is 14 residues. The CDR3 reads CASSTGTNYNEQFF.

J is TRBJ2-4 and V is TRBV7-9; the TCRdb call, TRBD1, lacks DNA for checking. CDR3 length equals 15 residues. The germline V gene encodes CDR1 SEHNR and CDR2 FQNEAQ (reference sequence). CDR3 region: CASSTPGLAKNIQYF.

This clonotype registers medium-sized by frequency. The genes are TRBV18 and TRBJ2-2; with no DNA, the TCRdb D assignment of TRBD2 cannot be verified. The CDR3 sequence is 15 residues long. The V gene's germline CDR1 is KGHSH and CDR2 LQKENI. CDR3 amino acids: CASSPASGGARELFF. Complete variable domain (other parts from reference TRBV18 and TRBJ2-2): NAGVMQNPRHLVRRRGQEARLRCSPMKGHSHVYWYRQLPEEGLKFMVYLQKENIIDESGMPKERFSAEFPKEGPSILRIQQVVRGDSAAYFCASSPASGGARELFFGEGSRLTVL.

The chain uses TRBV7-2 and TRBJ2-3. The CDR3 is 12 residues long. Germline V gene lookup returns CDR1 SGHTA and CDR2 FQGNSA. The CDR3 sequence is CASSFSTDTQYF.

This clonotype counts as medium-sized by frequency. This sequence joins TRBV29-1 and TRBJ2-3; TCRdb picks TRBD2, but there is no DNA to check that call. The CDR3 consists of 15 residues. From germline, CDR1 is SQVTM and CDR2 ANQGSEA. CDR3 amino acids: CSVRDSPSSTDTQYF.

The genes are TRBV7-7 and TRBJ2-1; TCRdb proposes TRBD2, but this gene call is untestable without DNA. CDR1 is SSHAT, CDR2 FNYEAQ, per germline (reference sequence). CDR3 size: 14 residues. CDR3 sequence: CASSLGTSYNEQFF.

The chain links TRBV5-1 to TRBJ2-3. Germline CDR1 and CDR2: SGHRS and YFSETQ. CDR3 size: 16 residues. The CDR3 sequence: CASSLVQGTSTDTQYF. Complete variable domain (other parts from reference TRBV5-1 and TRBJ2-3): KAGVTQTPRYLIKTRGQQVTLSCSPISGHRSVSWYQQTPGQGLQFLFEYFSETQRNKGNFPGRFSGRQFSNSRSEMNVSTLELGDSALYLCASSLVQGTSTDTQYFGPGTRLTVL.

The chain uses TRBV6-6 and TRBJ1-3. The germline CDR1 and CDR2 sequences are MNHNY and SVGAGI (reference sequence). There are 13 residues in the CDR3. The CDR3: CASRDSSGNTIYF.

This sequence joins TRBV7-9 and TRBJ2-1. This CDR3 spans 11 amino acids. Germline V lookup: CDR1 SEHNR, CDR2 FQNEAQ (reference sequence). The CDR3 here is CASSLDNEQFF.

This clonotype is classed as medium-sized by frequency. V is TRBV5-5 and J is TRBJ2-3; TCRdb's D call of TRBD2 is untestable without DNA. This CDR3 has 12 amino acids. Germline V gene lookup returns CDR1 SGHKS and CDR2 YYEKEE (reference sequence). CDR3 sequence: CASSLEGHTQYF.

This chain's CDR3 is CSARDSGTRRNEQFF. This chain links TRBV20-1 with TRBJ2-1; TCRdb proposes TRBD1, but this gene call is untestable without DNA. Germline V gene data show CDR1 as DFQATT and CDR2 as SNEGSKA (reference sequence). This CDR3 has 15 residues.

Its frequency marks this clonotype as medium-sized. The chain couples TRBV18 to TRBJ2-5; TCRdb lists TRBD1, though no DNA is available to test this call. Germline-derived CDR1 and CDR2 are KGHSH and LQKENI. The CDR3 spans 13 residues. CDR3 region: CASSDQGRETQYF.

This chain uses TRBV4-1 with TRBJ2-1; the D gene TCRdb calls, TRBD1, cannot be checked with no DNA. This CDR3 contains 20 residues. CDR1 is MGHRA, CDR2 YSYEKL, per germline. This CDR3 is CASSQEKKSAVGTPVYEQFF.

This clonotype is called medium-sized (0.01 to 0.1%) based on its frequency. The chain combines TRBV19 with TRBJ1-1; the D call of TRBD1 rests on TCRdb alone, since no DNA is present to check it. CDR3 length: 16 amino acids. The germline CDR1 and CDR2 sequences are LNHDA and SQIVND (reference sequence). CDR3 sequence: CASSIRRGQGNTEAFF.

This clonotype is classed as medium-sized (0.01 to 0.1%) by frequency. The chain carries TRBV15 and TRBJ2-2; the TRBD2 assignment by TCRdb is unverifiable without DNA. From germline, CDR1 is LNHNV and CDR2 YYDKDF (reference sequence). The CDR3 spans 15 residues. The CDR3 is CATSSRREVSGELFF. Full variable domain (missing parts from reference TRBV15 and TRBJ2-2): DAMVIQNPRYQVTQFGKPVTLSCSQTLNHNVMYWYQQKSSQAPKLLFHYYDKDFNNEADTPDNFQSRRPNTSFCFLDIRSPGLGDTAMYLCATSSRREVSGELFFGEGSRLTVL.

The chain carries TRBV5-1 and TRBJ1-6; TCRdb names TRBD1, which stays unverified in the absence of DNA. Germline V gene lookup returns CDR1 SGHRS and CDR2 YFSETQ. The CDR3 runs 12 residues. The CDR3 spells CASSYTGSPLHF.